The 7 T cell receptor beta chains given below trace back to one sample, sequenced in a study of glioma-infiltrating T cells after dendritic cell vaccination. TCRdb keeps only in-frame clones here, not all; method: immunoSEQ multiplex PCR. The data contain 90,000 to 140,000 clones, roughly 89% of them seen just once; the ten biggest clones take up 2.5% to 3%. Documented time point: after dendritic cell vaccination, including at tumor progression/relapse. Sequences were derived from blood, sampled after dendritic cell vaccination. These receptors originate from a human donor with glioblastoma.

This chain joins TRBV6-1 and TRBJ2-7, with 7 bases aligning to TRBD2. The CDR3 extends over 15 amino acids. In germline, CDR1 is MNHNS, CDR2 SASEGT. V lost 6 bases, J lost 3 bases, and 11 bases stayed unmatched. CDR3 nucleotides: TGTGCCAGCAGCCCCACGCGGGGAGGGAACTACGAGCAGTACTTC. Its protein is CASSPTRGGNYEQYF.

The V call is TRBV29-1, the J call TRBJ1-1; D unresolved. Germline CDR1 reads SQVTM; CDR2 reads ANQGSEA. This CDR3 region has 16 residues. The V end lost 1 base, the J end lost 4 bases, and 19 bases lay between the germline ends. The CDR3 here is CSVEAWRTDSGTEAFF. The CDR3, as DNA: TGCAGCGTTGAAGCATGGAGGACGGATTCGGGCACTGAAGCTTTCTTT.

The chain uses TRBV15 and TRBJ2-1, with 15 bases that match TRBD2. CDR1 is LNHNV, CDR2 YYDKDF, per germline (reference sequence). This CDR3 spans 15 amino acids. V shed 0 bases and J 15 bases; nucleotides not matched to a gene: 6. The CDR3 here is CATSRDRTSGGAGFF. Written as DNA, the CDR3 is TGTGCCACCAGCAGAGATCGGACTAGCGGGGGGGCTGGGTTCTTC.

This clone was picked up a small number of times. V and J are TRBV9 and TRBJ2-1, with D possibly TRBD2 on 5 matching bases. The germline V and J ends were trimmed by 2 bases and 10 bases, with 19 bases remaining between them. Germline V CDR1 and CDR2: SGDLS, YYNGEE. The CDR3 is 15 amino acids. The CDR3 sequence is CASSVLAGPAEEQFF. The CDR3 DNA sequence: TGTGCCAGCAGCGTCCTAGCCGGCCCGGCGGAGGAGCAGTTCTTC.

The V call is TRBV5-1, the J call TRBJ2-7, with 9 bases fitting TRBD1. The CDR3 is made up of 14 amino acids. CDR1 is SGHRS, CDR2 YFSETQ, per germline. The J segment lost 6 bases and the V segment lost 4 bases, leaving 8 bases of the junction unmatched. The CDR3 protein is CASSEMTGGVEQYF. CDR3 nucleotides: TGCGCCAGCAGCGAGATGACAGGGGGGGTCGAGCAGTACTTC.

V usage is TRBV9 and J usage is TRBJ1-1; D possibly corresponds to TRBD1 (5 bases). Germline CDR1 and CDR2: SGDLS and YYNGEE. CDR3 length: 14 residues. Trimming took 3 bases from V and 3 from J, leaving 12 bases between them. The CDR3 coding sequence is TGTGCCAGCAGCGCTAATCCAGGGTACACTGAAGCTTTCTTT. Translated: CASSANPGYTEAFF.

This clone was picked up a small number of times. The chain employs TRBV6-1 and TRBJ1-2, with D perhaps matching TRBD1 (6 bases). Trimming took off 6 bases at V and 4 bases at J, with 12 bases between the two ends. The CDR3 contains 13 residues. Germline V gene sequence: CDR1 MNHNS, CDR2 SASEGT. The CDR3 DNA follows: TGTGCCAGCAGAACCAGGGGTGGCTATGGCTACACCTTC. Protein: CASRTRGGYGYTF.